These 5 T cell receptor beta chains share one sample of origin, sequenced in a study of blood T cell repertoires in COVID-19. The method was immunoSEQ multiplex PCR; TCRdb's version includes in-frame clones alone and lacks a portion of them. The sample contains approximately 88,000 clones, about 80% of which appear only once. Sequencing was carried out using peripheral blood. These receptors all stem from a woman of 80 years or more with acute or convalescent COVID-19.

The chain joins TRBV30 to TRBJ1-4; 7 nucleotides agree with TRBD1. Germline V gene data show CDR1 as GTSNPN and CDR2 as SVGIG (reference sequence). J lost 14 bases, V lost 0 bases, and 6 bases had no gene match. This CDR3 is 12 amino acids long. The DNA of the CDR3 is TGTGCCTGGAGTGTTTACCGGACAGGCCTGTTTTTT. Translated, it gives CAWSVYRTGLFF.

J is TRBJ2-2 and V is TRBV11-2; 8 bases are shared with TRBD1. Trimming at V came to 4 bases and at J to 6 bases, leaving 4 bases not matched to a gene. The CDR3 spans 14 residues. CDR1 SGHAT and CDR2 FQNNGV come from the germline V gene. This chain's CDR3 is CASSYRTGSGELFF. The CDR3 DNA follows: TGTGCCAGCAGCTATCGGACAGGGTCCGGGGAGCTGTTTTTT.

This chain uses TRBV7-6 with TRBJ2-5; D is ambiguous. Between the trimmed V and J ends, which lost 1 base and 2 bases, there was a span of 14 bases. Germline CDR1 and CDR2: SGHVS and FNYEAQ. The length of the CDR3 is 16 residues. The CDR3: CASSLGSFRGQETQYF. Written as DNA, the CDR3 is TGTGCCAGCAGCTTAGGGTCTTTTCGCGGACAAGAGACCCAGTACTTC.

The chain is built from TRBV29-1 and TRBJ2-1; 9 nucleotides align to TRBD2. J was trimmed by 7 bases and V by 5 bases; bases with no gene match: 15. From germline, CDR1 is SQVTM and CDR2 ANQGSEA. The CDR3 has 16 residues. The CDR3 DNA reads as TGCAGCGTTTGGCTAGCGGGATCAGCCGAATCTAATGAGCAGTTCTTC. It specifies CSVWLAGSAESNEQFF.

This rearrangement joins TRBV19 to TRBJ2-7; 10 bases fit TRBD2. Trimming removed 3 bases from V and 3 bases from J; junction bases left unmatched: 5. CDR3 length: 15 amino acids. Germline V gene lookup returns CDR1 LNHDA and CDR2 SQIVND (reference sequence). Written as DNA, the CDR3 is TGTGCCAGTAGTATGGCTAGCGGGAGCAACTACGAGCAGTACTTC. Amino acids: CASSMASGSNYEQYF.